Described below is a single TCR beta chain sequence and its context. The antigen is unknown. Because the CDR3 is missing its conserved closing phenylalanine or tryptophan, this is likely a read error. The limits of the CDR3 on the DNA are not certain, so only TCRdb's listed CDR3 is given. Germline CDR1 reads DFQATT; CDR2 reads SNEGSKA (reference sequence). 12 amino acids form the CDR3, both terminal residues included. The sample belongs to a study of tumor and adjacent non-tumor tissue in lung cancer. Whole-study context: Some 3.9 million productive TCRbeta reads were obtained per sample on average.

The library came from three nested PCR rounds adapted from ARM-PCR protocols. TCRdb recomputed calls from the multiplex PCR reads with MiXCR, one row per CDR3 protein. The table includes more than 85,000 distinct CDR3 sequences, roughly 80% detected once. Study observations and caveats: TCR diversity was significantly greater in tumor than normal lung tissue.

RNA was extracted from bulk tissue without any cell sorting. V gene TRBV20-1 combines with J gene TRBJ2-2; the table calls TRBD1, which could not be checked here. Sample: lung tumor tissue. This TCR came from a woman aged 60-75 years with non-small cell lung cancer. The CDR3 protein is CSAIGQTGELYI.